A single sample gave rise to the 7 T cell receptor beta chains below, sequenced in a study of CD8+ T cells in alopecia areata. RNA was isolated and reverse transcribed to cDNA, the sequencing template. The protocol was immunoSEQ multiplex PCR, while the TCRdb copy is restricted to in-frame clones and leaves out a portion. The table has about 250,000 clones, approximately 60% seen once. Stated treatment: oral pan-JAK inhibitor, 5-10 mg twice daily. Here the sequenced sample was CD4+ T cells sorted from blood, taken between weeks 51 and 54, from a patient treated with tofacitinib. The receptors derive from a human donor with alopecia areata.

The V call is TRBV2, the J call TRBJ1-2, with D unclear. The CDR3 consists of 13 residues. From germline, CDR1 is SNHLY and CDR2 FYNNEI. Trimming shortened V by 2 bases and J by 6 bases, and 10 bases separated the two germline ends. The CDR3 reads CASSEYTSNGYTF. The CDR3 DNA reads TGTGCCAGCAGTGAATATACCTCTAATGGCTACACCTTC.

The chain couples TRBV5-4 to TRBJ1-1; D unclear. The CDR3 contains 15 residues. Trimming cost V 4 bases and J 1 base, with 14 bases left between them. Germline CDR1 reads SGHNT; CDR2 reads YYREEE (reference sequence). CDR3 amino acids: CASSPVLGGNTEAFF. CDR3 coding DNA: TGTGCCAGCAGCCCGGTCCTGGGCGGGAACACTGAAGCTTTCTTT.

This clone was observed a few times. V and J are TRBV29-1 and TRBJ2-3, with TRBD1 as a possible D gene (5 bases). CDR1 and CDR2 (germline): SQVTM, ANQGSEA. The CDR3 contains 14 residues. V lost 5 bases and J lost 2, with 14 bases in between. CDR3 in DNA: TGCAGCGTTCAGGACACCCGCTCCACAGATACGCAGTATTTT. The encoded protein is CSVQDTRSTDTQYF.

This clone appeared a few times. The chain is built from TRBV6-5 and TRBJ1-2; unclear D gene. V was cut by 6 bases and J by 2 bases, with 10 bases left in between. The CDR3 spans 13 residues. CDR1 and CDR2 (germline): MNHEY, SVGAGI. CDR3 DNA: TGTGCCAGCAGGTTAGACAAGAACTATGGCTACACCTTC. Translated, it gives CASRLDKNYGYTF.

A word on this clone: Other DNA sequences in this specimen translate into the identical CDR3. The chain combines TRBV30 with TRBJ1-5; no definite D call. CDR1 and CDR2 from the germline V gene are GTSNPN and SVGIG (reference sequence). Trimming left V 1 base short and J 3 bases short, with 7 bases between. This CDR3 has 13 residues. The CDR3 region is CAWSGSYNQPQHF. The CDR3 DNA is TGTGCCTGGAGTGGCAGTTACAATCAGCCCCAGCATTTT.

The rearrangement uses TRBV5-6 and TRBJ2-7, with 10 bases identical to TRBD1. J was trimmed by 6 bases and V by 3 bases; bases with no gene match: 9. CDR3 length equals 15 residues. Germline V lookup: CDR1 SGHDT, CDR2 YYEEEE. The CDR3 DNA sequence: TGTGCCAGCAGCTCGGGGACAGGGGTCCACGGCGAGCAGTACTTC. This sequence encodes CASSSGTGVHGEQYF.

This clone was detected only a few times. J is TRBJ2-6 and V is TRBV30; 7 bases line up with TRBD1. This CDR3 is built from 13 residues. Germline trimming cut 8 bases from V and 4 bases from J; bases unmatched to any gene: 5. Germline-derived CDR1 and CDR2 are GTSNPN and SVGIG (reference sequence). The CDR3 loop is CARDRAGANVLTF. In nucleotides, the CDR3 is TGTGCCCGCGACAGGGCCGGGGCCAACGTCCTGACTTTC.